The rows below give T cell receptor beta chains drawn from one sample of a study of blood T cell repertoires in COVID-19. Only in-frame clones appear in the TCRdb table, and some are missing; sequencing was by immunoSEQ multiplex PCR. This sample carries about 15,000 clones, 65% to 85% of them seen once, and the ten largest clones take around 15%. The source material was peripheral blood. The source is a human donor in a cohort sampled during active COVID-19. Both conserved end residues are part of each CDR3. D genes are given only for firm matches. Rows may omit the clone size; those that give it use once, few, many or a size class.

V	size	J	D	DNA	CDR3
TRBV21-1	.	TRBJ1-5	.	TGTGCCAGCAGCAACCGGGACAGAGAGCATCAGCCCCAGCATTTT	CASSNRDREHQPQHF
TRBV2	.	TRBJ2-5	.	TGTGCCAGCCTCGCGCAGGGGTACCAAGAGACCCAGTACTTC	CASLAQGYQETQYF
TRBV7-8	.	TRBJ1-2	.	TGTGCCAGCAGCTTAGATAGTTATGGCTACACCTTC	CASSLDSYGYTF
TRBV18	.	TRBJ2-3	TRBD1	TGTGCCAGCTCTCCCCGGACAGGGGACACAGATACGCAGTATTTT	CASSPRTGDTDTQYF
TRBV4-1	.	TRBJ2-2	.	TGCGCCAGCAGCCAAGGGGGTCAGGGTGTCACCGGGGAGCTGTTTTTT	CASSQGGQGVTGELFF
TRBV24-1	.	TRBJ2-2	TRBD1	TGTGCCACCAGTGACGGAGGACAGGGTCCCGGGGAGCTGTTTTTT	CATSDGGQGPGELFF
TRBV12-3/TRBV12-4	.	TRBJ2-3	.	TGTGCCAGCGGTCACTCCTTAGATACGCAGTATTTT	CASGHSLDTQYF
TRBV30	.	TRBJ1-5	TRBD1	TGTGCCTGGAGTGGGTTGACAGGGGACATGCCCCAGCATTTT	CAWSGLTGDMPQHF
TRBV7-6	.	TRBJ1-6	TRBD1	TGTGCCAGCAGCCTCAGGGGGCCGTATAATTCACCCCTCCACTTT	CASSLRGPYNSPLHF
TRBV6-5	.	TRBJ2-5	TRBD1	TGTGCCAGCAACCCGACAGGGGGGCAAGAGACCCAGTACTTC	CASNPTGGQETQYF
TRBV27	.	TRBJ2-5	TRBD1	TGTGCCAGCAGTCGGAGGGACAGGGTGGAGACCCAGTACTTC	CASSRRDRVETQYF
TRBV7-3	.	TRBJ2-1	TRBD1	TGTGCCAGCAGCCCCCGGCAGGGGGTGGGGGAGCAGTTCTTC	CASSPRQGVGEQFF
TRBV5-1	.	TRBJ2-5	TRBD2	TGCGCCAGCAGCCTTCTAGCGGGGGAGACACAAGAGACCCAGTACTTC	CASSLLAGETQETQYF
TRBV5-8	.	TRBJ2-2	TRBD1	TGTGCCAGCAGCAGACAGGGTTTGAACACCGGGGAGCTGTTTTTT	CASSRQGLNTGELFF
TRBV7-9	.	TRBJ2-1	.	TGTGCCAGCAGCTTAAATGCAGGGAATGGGAATGAGCAGTTCTTC	CASSLNAGNGNEQFF
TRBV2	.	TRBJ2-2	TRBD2	TGTGCCAGCAAAAGAGTGACTAGCGCCGGGGAGCTGTTTTTT	CASKRVTSAGELFF
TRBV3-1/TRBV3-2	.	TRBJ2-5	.	TGTGCCAGCAGCCAACAGCGGGACCAAGAGACCCAGTACTTC	CASSQQRDQETQYF
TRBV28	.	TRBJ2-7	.	TGTGCCAGCGAAGCCACCCCCTACGAGCAGTACTTC	CASEATPYEQYF
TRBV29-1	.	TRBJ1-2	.	TGCAGCGTTGGGGGGGACTATGGCTACACCTTC	CSVGGDYGYTF
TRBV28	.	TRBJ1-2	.	TGTGCCAGCAGCCTGAGGGGGGGGATTTATGGCTACACCTTC	CASSLRGGIYGYTF
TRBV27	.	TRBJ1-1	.	TGTGCCAGCAGTTTCTTTAGGGGGAACACTGAAGCTTTCTTT	CASSFFRGNTEAFF
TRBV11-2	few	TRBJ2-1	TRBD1	TGTGCCAGCAGCTCCTACAGGGGGCGCAATGAGCAGTTCTTC	CASSSYRGRNEQFF
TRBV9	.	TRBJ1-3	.	TGTGCCAGCAGCGTCACCGGGACTCTTGGAAACACCATATATTTT	CASSVTGTLGNTIYF
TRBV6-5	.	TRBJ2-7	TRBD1	TGTGCCAGCAGTTACTCTGCCCGACAGGGGTACTACGAGCAGTACTTC	CASSYSARQGYYEQYF
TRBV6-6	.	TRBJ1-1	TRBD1	TGTGCCAGCAGTAAGGACAGGGCTCGGCCTGAAGCTTTCTTT	CASSKDRARPEAFF
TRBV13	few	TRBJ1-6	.	TGTGCCAGCAGCTTAGAAACAGGGATAAATTCACCCCTCCACTTT	CASSLETGINSPLHF
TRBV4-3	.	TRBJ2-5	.	TGCGCCAGCAGCCAAGTGGGGGGGGCACAGACCCAGTACTTC	CASSQVGGAQTQYF
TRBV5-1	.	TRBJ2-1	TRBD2	TGCGCCAGCACCTCCTTCGGCGGGAGTATCGGGAATGAGCAGTTCTTC	CASTSFGGSIGNEQFF
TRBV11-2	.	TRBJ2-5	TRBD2	TGTGCCAGCAGGCGACTAGCGGGAAGGCAAGAGACCCAGTACTTC	CASRRLAGRQETQYF